The 5 T cell receptor beta chains below come from one sample, sequenced in a study of cytomegalovirus exposure and HLA in healthy donors. PCR was performed using 60 Vbeta and 13 Jbeta primers. Only in-frame clones appear in the TCRdb table, and some are missing; sequencing was by immunoSEQ multiplex PCR. Of 85,000 to 95,000 clones in the sample, 76% were seen once. Sequenced: PBMCs. All receptors derive from a man aged 25-45 years in good health and CMV-seropositive.

V and J are TRBV7-9 and TRBJ1-2; TRBD1 might be the D (6 bases). Germline CDR1 is SEHNR and CDR2 is FQNEAQ (reference sequence). The ends were cut back, 3 bases at V and 0 bases at J, with 14 bases in the middle. The CDR3 contains 16 residues. Written as DNA, the CDR3 is TGTGCCAGCAGCTTGAGCAGGGGTCCCGCTAACTATGGCTACACCTTC. Translation: CASSLSRGPANYGYTF. Using reference TRBV7-9 and TRBJ1-2 for the parts outside the CDR3, the full variable domain is DTGVSQNPRHKITKRGQNVTFRCDPISEHNRLYWYRQTLGQGPEFLTYFQNEAQLEKSRLLSDRFSAERPKGSFSTLEIQRTEQGDSAMYLCASSLSRGPANYGYTFGSGTRLTVV.

The V and J genes are TRBV5-1 and TRBJ2-5, with a weak D call TRBD2 (6 bases). CDR1 and CDR2 (germline): SGHRS, YFSETQ. The CDR3 sequence is 14 residues long. V was clipped by 3 bases and J by 2 bases, with 11 bases between them. This CDR3 reads CASSWGLTQETQYF. CDR3 sequence (DNA): TGCGCCAGCAGCTGGGGACTGACACAAGAGACCCAGTACTTC.

This clone was seen just once. The CDR3 sequence: CASSAGTPSGANVLTF. CDR3 sequence (DNA): TGTGCCAGCAGCGCCGGGACACCTTCTGGGGCCAACGTCCTGACTTTC. The genes are TRBV7-3 and TRBJ2-6; D may be TRBD1 (6 bases). The germline V gene encodes CDR1 SGHTA and CDR2 FQGTGA. Trimming took 5 bases from V and 1 from J, leaving 12 bases between them. The CDR3 totals 16 residues. The variable domain in full, with the rest retrieved from reference TRBV7-3 and TRBJ2-6, is GAGVSQTPSNKVTEKGKYVELRCDPISGHTALYWYRQSLGQGPEFLIYFQGTGAADDSGLPNDRFFAVRPEGSVSTLKIQRTERGDSAVYLCASSAGTPSGANVLTFGAGSRLTVL.

V is TRBV19 and J is TRBJ1-1; 9 bases align to TRBD1. The V segment lost 5 bases and the J segment 4 bases; nucleotides outside the gene matches: 8. The CDR3 totals 15 residues. CDR1 and CDR2 (germline): LNHDA, SQIVND (reference sequence). CDR3 sequence: CASSPLQGASTEAFF. CDR3 nucleotide sequence: TGTGCCAGTAGTCCCCTACAGGGGGCGAGCACTGAAGCTTTCTTT.

The rearrangement joins TRBV20-1 to TRBJ2-5, with unresolved D. This CDR3 has 10 amino acids. Germline values: CDR1 DFQATT, CDR2 SNEGSKA (reference sequence). V was trimmed by 6 bases and J by 9 bases, leaving 11 bases between them. CDR3 DNA: TGCAGTGCCCAGAATGAGGCCCAGTACTTC. This gives the protein CSAQNEAQYF.